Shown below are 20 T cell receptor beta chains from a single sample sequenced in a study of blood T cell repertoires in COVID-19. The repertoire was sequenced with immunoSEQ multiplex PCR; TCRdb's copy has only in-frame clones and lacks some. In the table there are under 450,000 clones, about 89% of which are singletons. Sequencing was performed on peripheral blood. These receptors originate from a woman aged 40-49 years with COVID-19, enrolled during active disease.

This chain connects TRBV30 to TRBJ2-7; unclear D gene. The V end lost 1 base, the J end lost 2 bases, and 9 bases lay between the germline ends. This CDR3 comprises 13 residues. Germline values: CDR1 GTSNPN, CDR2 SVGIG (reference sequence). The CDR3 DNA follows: TGTGCCTGGAGTGGATATACTCCCTACGAGCAGTACTTC. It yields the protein CAWSGYTPYEQYF.

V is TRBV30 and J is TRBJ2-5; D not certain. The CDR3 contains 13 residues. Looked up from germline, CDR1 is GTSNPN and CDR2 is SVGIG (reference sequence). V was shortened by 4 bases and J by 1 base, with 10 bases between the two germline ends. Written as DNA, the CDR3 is TGTGCCTGGACTGCCGGCGGCCAAGAGACCCAGTACTTC. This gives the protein CAWTAGGQETQYF.

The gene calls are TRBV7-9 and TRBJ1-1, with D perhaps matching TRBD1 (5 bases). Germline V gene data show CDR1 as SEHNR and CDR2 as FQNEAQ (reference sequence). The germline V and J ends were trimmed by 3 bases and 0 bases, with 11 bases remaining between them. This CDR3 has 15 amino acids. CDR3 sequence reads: CASSFSRQMNTEAFF. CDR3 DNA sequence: TGTGCCAGCAGCTTTAGTAGACAGATGAACACTGAAGCTTTCTTT.

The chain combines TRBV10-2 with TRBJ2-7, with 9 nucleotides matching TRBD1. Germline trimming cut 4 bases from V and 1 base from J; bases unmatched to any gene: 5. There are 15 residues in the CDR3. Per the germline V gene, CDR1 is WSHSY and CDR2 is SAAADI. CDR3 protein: CASSAPGTGSYEQYF. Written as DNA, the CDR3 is TGCGCCAGCAGTGCCCCCGGGACAGGGTCCTACGAGCAGTACTTC.

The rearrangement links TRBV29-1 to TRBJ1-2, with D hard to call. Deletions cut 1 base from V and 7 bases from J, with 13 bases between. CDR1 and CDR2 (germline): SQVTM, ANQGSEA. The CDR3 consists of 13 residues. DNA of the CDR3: TGCAGCGTTGAAGCTAGGACCGAGGGTGGCTACACCTTC. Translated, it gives CSVEARTEGGYTF.

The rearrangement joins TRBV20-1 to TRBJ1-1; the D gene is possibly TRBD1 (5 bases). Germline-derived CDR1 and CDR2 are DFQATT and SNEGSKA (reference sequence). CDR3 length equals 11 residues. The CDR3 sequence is CRFGGNTEAFF. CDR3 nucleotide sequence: TGCAGGTTCGGGGGGAACACTGAAGCTTTCTTT.

The CDR3 reads CALRRAIGTEAFF. The CDR3 DNA follows: TGTGCCTTAAGGAGGGCGATTGGAACTGAAGCTTTCTTT. This chain joins TRBV30 and TRBJ1-1; D is unresolved. V lost 7 bases and J 5 bases, leaving 17 bases between the germline ends. The CDR3 contains 13 residues. Germline-derived CDR1 and CDR2 are GTSNPN and SVGIG (reference sequence).

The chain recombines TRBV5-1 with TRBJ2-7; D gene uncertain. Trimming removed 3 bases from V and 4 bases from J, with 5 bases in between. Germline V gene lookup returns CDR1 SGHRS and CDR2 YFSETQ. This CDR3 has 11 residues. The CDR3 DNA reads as TGCGCCAGCAGCTCCGGTTACGAGCAGTACTTC. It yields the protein CASSSGYEQYF.

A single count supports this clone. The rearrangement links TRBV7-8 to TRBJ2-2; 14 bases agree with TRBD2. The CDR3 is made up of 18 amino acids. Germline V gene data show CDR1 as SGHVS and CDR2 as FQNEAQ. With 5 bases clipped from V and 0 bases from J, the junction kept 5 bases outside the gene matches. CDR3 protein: CASSRGLAGGPNTGELFF. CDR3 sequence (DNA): TGTGCCAGCAGCCGAGGACTAGCGGGGGGCCCGAACACCGGGGAGCTGTTTTTT.

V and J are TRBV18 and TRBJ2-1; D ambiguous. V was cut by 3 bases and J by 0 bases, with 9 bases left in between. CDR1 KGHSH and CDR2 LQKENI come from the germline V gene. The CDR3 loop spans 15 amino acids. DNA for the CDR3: TGTGCCAGCTCACCCCAGGCCAACTCCTACAATGAGCAGTTCTTC. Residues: CASSPQANSYNEQFF.

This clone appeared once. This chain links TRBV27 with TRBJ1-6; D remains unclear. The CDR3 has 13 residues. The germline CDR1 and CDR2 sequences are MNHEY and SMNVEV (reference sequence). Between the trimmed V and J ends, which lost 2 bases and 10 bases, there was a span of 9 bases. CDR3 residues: CASSLALVSPLHF. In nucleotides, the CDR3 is TGTGCCAGCAGTTTAGCCTTAGTCTCACCCCTCCACTTT.

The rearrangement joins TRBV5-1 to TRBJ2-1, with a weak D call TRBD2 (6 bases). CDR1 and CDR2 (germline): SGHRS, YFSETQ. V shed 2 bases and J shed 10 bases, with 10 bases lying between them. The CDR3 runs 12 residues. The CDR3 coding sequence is TGCGCCAGCAGCTTAGAGGGAGGCGAGCAGTTCTTC. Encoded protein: CASSLEGGEQFF.

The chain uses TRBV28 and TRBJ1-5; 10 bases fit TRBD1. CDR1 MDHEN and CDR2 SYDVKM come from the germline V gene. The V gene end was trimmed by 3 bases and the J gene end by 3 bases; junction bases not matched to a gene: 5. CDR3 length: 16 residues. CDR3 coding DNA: TGTGCCAGCAGTTTCTCGACAGGGGGCTACAATCAGCCCCAGCATTTT. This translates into CASSFSTGGYNQPQHF. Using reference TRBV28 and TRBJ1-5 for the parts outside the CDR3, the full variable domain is DVKVTQSSRYLVKRTGEKVFLECVQDMDHENMFWYRQDPGLGLRLIYFSYDVKMKEKGDIPEGYSVSREKKERFSLILESASTNQTSMYLCASSFSTGGYNQPQHFGDGTRLSIL.

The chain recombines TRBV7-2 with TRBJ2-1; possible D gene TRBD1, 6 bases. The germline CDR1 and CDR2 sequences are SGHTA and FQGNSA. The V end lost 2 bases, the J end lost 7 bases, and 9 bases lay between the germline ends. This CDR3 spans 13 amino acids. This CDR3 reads CASSLPGVNEQFF. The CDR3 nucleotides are TGTGCCAGCAGCTTACCAGGGGTAAATGAGCAGTTCTTC.

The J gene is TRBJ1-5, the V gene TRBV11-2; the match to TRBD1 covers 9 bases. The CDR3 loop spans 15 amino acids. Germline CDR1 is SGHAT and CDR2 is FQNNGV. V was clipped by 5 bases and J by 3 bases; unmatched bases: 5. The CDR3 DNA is TGTGCCAGCAGCCCTGACAGGGGGTACAATCAGCCCCAGCATTTT. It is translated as CASSPDRGYNQPQHF. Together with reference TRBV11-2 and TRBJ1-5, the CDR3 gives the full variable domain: EAGVAQSPRYKIIEKRQSVAFWCNPISGHATLYWYQQILGQGPKLLIQFQNNGVVDDSQLPKDRFSAERLKGVDSTLKIQPAKLEDSAVYLCASSPDRGYNQPQHFGDGTRLSIL.

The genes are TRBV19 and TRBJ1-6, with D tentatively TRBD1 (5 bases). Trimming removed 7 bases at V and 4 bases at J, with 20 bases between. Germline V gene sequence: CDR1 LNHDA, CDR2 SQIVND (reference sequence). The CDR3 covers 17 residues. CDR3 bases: TGTGCCAGTAACCCGGGGAGGCTCGGGGGGTATAATTCACCCCTCCACTTT. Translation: CASNPGRLGGYNSPLHF.

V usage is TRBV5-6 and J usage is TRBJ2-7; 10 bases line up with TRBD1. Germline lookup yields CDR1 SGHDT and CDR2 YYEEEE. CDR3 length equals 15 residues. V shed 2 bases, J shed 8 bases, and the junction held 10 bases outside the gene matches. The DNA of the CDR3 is TGTGCCAGCAGCTTTGGGGACAGGGGCCCCGCCCAGCAGTACTTC. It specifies CASSFGDRGPAQQYF.

The CDR3 nucleotides read TGTGCCAGCTTACCTGAAGGCAGGGTGGCCCACGAGCAGTACTTC. Amino acids: CASLPEGRVAHEQYF. This rearrangement joins TRBV28 to TRBJ2-7; possibly TRBD1 for D (5 bases). V was pared by 8 bases and J by 5 bases, with 22 bases between. Germline V gene sequence: CDR1 MDHEN, CDR2 SYDVKM. This CDR3 is built from 15 residues.

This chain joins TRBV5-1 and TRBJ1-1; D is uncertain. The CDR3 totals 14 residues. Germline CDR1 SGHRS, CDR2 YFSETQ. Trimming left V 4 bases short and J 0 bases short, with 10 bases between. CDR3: CASSPLFLNTEAFF. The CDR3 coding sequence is TGCGCCAGCAGCCCCCTCTTTTTGAACACTGAAGCTTTCTTT.

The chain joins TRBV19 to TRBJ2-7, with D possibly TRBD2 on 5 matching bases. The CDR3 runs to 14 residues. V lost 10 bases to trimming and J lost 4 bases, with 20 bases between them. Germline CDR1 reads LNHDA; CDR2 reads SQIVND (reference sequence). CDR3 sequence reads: CATKDVGGPYEQYF. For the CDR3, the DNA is TGTGCCACAAAGGACGTTGGCGGGCCTTACGAGCAGTACTTC.